The source of this TCR beta chain is a study of T cells in Graves' hyperthyroidism and ophthalmopathy. Regarding the study as a whole: A model of 13 V-J features distinguished ophthalmopathy from stable hyperthyroidism.

A word on this clonotype: Its target is unknown.

Graves' hyperthyroidism without ophthalmopathy progression within 18 months was termed stable. Reasons for excluding patients were uncontrolled infection, other autoimmune disease, pregnancy or lactation. The study based diagnoses on clinical symptoms, serum thyroxine and TRAb, thyroid ultrasound and orbital computed tomography. The source material, RNA transcripts, was used to amplify TCR beta CDR3 regions. First-round RT-PCR targeting the TCR CDR3 was performed with the HTBI primer set. One entry per CDR3 protein, called by TCRdb with MiXCR from the multiplex PCR reads. This sample carries approximately 590,000 distinct CDR3 sequences, roughly 50% of them seen once, and the ten largest clones take approximately 8.2%. Germline CDR1 reads SGHVS; CDR2 reads FQNEAQ. This CDR3 contains 17 residues. Trimming took 6 bases from V and 6 from J, leaving 24 bases between them.

The TCR comes from a woman aged 18 to 35 with Graves' hyperthyroidism. The rearrangement links TRBV7-8 to TRBJ1-5; unclear D gene. The material sequenced was peripheral blood or thyroid tissue (not recorded which). The DNA of the CDR3 is TGTGCCAGCAGTGAAGCGGCCGGACGGGAGCTGGGTCAGCCCCAGCATTTT. Translated, it gives CASSEAAGRELGQPQHF.